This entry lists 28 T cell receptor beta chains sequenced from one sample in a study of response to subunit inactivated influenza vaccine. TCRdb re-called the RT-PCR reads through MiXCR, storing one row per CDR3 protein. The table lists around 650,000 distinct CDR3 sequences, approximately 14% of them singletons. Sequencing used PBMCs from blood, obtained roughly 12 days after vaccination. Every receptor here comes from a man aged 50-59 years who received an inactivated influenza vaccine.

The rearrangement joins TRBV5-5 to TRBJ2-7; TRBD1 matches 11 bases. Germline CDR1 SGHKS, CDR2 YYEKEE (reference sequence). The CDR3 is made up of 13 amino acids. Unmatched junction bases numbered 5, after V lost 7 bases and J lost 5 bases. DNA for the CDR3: TGTGCCAGCGGGACAGGGGGGGTCCACGAGCAGTACTTC. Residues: CASGTGGVHEQYF.

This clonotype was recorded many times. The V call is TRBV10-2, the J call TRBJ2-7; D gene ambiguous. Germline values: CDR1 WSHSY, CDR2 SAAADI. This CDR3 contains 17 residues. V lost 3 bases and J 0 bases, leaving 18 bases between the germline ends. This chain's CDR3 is CASSDHFSQRTSYEQYF. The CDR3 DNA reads TGCGCCAGCAGTGACCACTTCTCTCAGCGTACCTCCTACGAGCAGTACTTC.

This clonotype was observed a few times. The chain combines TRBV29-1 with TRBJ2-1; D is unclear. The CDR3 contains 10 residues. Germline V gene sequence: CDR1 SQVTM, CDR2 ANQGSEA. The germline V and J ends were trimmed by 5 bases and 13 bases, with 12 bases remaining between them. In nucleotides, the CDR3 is TGCAGCGTTCGGTTCACTGAACAGTTCTTC. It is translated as CSVRFTEQFF.

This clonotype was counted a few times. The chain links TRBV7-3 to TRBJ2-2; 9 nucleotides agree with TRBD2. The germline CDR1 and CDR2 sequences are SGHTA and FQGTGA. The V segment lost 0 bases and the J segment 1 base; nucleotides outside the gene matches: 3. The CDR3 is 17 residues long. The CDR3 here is CASSLTRAGGNTGELFF. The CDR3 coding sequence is TGTGCCAGCAGCTTAACGCGAGCGGGAGGGAACACCGGGGAGCTGTTTTTT. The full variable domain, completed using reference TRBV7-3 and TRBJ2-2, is GAGVSQTPSNKVTEKGKYVELRCDPISGHTALYWYRQSLGQGPEFLIYFQGTGAADDSGLPNDRFFAVRPEGSVSTLKIQRTERGDSAVYLCASSLTRAGGNTGELFFGEGSRLTVL.

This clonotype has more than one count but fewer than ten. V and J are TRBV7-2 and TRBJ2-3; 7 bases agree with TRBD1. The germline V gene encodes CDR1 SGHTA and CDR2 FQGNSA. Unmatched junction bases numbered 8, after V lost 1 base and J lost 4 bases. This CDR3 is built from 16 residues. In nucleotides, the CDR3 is TGTGCCAGCAGCTTAGTGTTCAGGGGGAGTGCAGATACGCAGTATTTT. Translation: CASSLVFRGSADTQYF.

CDR3 in DNA: TGTGCCAGCACTTGGGACGGACCTTACGAGCAGTACTTC. It codes for CASTWDGPYEQYF. The genes are TRBV12-3 or TRBV12-4 and TRBJ2-7; D is perhaps TRBD1 or TRBD2 (5 bases each). V was shortened by 7 bases and J by 4 bases, with 14 bases between the two germline ends. The CDR3 is 13 amino acids.

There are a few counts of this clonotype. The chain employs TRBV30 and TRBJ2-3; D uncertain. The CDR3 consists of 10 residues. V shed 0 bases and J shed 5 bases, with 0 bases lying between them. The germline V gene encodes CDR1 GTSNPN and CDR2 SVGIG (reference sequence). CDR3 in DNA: TGTGCCTGGAGTGTAGATACGCAGTATTTT. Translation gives CAWSVDTQYF.

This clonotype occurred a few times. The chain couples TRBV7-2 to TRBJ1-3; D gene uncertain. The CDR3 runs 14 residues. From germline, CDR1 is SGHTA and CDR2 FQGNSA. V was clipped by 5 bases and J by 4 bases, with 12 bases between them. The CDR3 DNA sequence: TGTGCCAGCAGCCCAAACATGGAAGGAAACACCATATATTTT. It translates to CASSPNMEGNTIYF.

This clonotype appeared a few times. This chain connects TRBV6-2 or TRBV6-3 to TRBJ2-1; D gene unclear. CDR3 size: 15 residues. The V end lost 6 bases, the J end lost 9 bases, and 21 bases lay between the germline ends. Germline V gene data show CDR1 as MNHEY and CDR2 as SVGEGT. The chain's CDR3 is CASSQQGPVLGEQFF. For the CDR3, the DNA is TGTGCCAGCAGCCAGCAAGGCCCAGTGTTGGGTGAGCAGTTCTTC.

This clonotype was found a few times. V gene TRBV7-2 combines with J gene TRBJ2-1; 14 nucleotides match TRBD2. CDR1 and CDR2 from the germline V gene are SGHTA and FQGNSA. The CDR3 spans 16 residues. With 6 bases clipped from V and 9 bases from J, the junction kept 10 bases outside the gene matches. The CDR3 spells CASRISSTSGRVEQFF. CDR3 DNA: TGTGCCAGCAGGATTTCATCGACTAGCGGGAGGGTTGAGCAGTTCTTC.

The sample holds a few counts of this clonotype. CDR3 loop: CAINNRQGEQFF. The CDR3 DNA sequence: TGTGCCATCAATAACAGGCAGGGTGAGCAGTTCTTC. The chain has TRBV10-3 and TRBJ2-1, with D possibly matching TRBD1 (5 bases). The germline CDR1 and CDR2 sequences are ENHRY and SYGVKD. This CDR3 spans 12 amino acids. V was cut by 7 bases and J by 9 bases, with 13 bases left in between.

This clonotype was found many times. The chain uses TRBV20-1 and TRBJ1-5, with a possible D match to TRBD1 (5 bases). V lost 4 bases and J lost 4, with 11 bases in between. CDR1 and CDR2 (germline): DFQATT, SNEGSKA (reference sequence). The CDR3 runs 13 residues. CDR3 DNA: TGCAGTGCTATAGGGGTATCAAATCAGCCCCAGCATTTT. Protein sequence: CSAIGVSNQPQHF.

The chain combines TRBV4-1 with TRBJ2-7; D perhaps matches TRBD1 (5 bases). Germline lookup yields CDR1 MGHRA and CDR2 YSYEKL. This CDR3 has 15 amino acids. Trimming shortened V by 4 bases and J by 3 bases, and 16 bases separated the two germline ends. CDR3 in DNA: TGCGCCAGCAGCCTCATGGACACGACGGGCTACGAGCAGTACTTC. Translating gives CASSLMDTTGYEQYF.

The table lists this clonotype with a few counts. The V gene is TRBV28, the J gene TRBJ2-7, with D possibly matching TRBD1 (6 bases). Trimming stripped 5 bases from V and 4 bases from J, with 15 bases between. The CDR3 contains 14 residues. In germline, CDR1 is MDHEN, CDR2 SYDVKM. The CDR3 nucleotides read TGTGCCAGCAGTACCGGGACAAACGATTACGAGCAGTACTTC. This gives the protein CASSTGTNDYEQYF.

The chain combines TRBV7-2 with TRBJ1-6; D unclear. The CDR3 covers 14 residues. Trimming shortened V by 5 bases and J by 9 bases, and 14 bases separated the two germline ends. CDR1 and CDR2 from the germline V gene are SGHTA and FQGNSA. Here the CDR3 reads CASSIDHKPSPLHF. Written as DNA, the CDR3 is TGTGCCAGCAGCATCGATCACAAGCCTTCACCCCTCCACTTT.

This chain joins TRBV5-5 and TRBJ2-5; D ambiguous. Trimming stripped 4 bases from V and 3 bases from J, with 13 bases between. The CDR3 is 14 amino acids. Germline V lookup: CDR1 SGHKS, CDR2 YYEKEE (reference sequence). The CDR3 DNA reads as TGTGCCAGCAGCCAAAGACACTACGAAGAGACCCAGTACTTC. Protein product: CASSQRHYEETQYF.

CDR3 residues: CATSRASYNEQFF. The CDR3 DNA sequence: TGTGCCACCAGCAGAGCCTCGTACAATGAGCAGTTCTTC. The V call is TRBV15, the J call TRBJ2-1; unclear D gene. The CDR3 is 13 residues long. Trimming removed 1 base at V and 4 bases at J, with 5 bases between. The V gene's germline CDR1 is LNHNV and CDR2 YYDKDF (reference sequence).

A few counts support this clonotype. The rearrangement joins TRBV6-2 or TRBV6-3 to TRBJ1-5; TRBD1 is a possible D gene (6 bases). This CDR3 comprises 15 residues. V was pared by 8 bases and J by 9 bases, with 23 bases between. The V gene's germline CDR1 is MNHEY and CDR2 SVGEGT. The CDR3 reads CASGDPGQQYRPQHF. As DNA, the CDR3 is TGTGCCAGCGGCGACCCCGGACAGCAGTATAGGCCCCAGCATTTT.

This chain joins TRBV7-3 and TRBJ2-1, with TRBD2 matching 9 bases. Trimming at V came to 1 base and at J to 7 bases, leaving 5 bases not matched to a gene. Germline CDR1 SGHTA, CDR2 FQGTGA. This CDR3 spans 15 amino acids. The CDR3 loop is CASSLISGSGNEQFF. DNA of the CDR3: TGTGCCAGCAGCTTAATTAGCGGGAGTGGAAATGAGCAGTTCTTC.

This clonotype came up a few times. The CDR3 loop reads CSVLIRLAAYNEQFF. DNA for the CDR3: TGCAGCGTTCTGATAAGGCTAGCGGCCTACAATGAGCAGTTCTTC. This chain uses TRBV29-1 with TRBJ2-1; 7 bases are shared with TRBD2. This CDR3 contains 15 residues. V trimming: 5 bases; J trimming: 2 bases; junction bases outside the gene matches: 9. Germline V gives CDR1 SQVTM, CDR2 ANQGSEA.

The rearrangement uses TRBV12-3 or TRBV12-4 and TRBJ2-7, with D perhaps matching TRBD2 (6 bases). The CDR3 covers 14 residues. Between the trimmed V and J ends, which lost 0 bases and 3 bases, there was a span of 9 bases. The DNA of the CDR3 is TGTGCCAGCAGTTTAGCCGGGACTTTCTACGAGCAGTACTTC. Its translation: CASSLAGTFYEQYF.

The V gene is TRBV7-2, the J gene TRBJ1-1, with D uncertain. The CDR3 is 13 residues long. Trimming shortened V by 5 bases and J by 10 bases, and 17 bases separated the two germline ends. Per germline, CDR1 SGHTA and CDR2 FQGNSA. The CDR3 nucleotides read TGTGCCAGCAGCGCCACTCTGGGAAGGGTAGCTTTCTTT. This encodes CASSATLGRVAFF.

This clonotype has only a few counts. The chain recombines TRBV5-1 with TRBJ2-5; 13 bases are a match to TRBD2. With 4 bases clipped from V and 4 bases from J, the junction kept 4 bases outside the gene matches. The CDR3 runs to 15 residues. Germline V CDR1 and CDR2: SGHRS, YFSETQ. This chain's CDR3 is CASSQTSGGPETQYF. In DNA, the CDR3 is TGCGCCAGCAGCCAGACTAGCGGGGGGCCAGAGACCCAGTACTTC.

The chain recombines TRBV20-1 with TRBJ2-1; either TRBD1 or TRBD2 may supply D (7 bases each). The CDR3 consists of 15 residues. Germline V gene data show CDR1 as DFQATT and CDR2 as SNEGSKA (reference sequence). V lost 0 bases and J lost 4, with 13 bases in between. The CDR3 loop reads CSAREWEGAYNEQFF. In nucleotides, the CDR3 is TGCAGTGCTAGAGAATGGGAGGGGGCTTACAATGAGCAGTTCTTC.

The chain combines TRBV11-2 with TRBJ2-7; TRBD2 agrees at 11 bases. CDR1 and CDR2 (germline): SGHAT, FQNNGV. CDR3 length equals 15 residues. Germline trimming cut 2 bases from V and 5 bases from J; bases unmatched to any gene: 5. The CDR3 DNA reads TGTGCCAGCAGCTTAAGACTAGCGGGAACCAACGAGCAGTACTTC. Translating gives CASSLRLAGTNEQYF.

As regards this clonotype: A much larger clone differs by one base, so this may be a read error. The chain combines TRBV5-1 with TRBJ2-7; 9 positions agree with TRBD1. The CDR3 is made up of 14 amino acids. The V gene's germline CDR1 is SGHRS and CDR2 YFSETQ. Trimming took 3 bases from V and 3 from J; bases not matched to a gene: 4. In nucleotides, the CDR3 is TGCGCCAGCAGCTGGGGACAGGGAATCTACGAGCAGTACTTC. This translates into CASSWGQGIYEQYF.

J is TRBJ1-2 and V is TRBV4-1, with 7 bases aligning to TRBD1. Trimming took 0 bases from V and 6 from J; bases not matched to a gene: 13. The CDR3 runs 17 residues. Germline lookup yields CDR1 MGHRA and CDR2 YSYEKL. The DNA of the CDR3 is TGCGCCAGCAGCCAAGATCGGTCTCTCGGGACAGCCGATGGCTACACCTTC. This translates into CASSQDRSLGTADGYTF.

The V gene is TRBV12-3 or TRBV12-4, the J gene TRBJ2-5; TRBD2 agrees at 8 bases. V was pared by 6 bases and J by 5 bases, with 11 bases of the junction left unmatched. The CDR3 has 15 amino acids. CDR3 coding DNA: TGTGCCAGCAGCGAAAAGGGACTAGTCACGGAGACCCAGTACTTC. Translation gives CASSEKGLVTETQYF.